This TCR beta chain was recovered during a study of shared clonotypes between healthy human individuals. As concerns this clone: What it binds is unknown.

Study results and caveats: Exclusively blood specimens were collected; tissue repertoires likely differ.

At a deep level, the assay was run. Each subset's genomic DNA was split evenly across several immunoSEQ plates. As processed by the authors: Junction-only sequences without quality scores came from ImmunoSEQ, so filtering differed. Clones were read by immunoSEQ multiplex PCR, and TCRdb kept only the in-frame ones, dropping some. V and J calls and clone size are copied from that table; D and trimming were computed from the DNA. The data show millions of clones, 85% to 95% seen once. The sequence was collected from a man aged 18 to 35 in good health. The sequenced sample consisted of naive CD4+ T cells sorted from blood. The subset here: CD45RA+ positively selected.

CDR3 coding DNA: TGCAGCGTAAAGGGATTTCCCGGGACAGGGAACACCGGGGAGCTGTTTTTT. Translating it yields CSVKGFPGTGNTGELFF. V and J are TRBV29-1 and TRBJ2-2, with 8 bases lining up with TRBD1. The CDR3 runs 17 residues. Trimming removed 6 bases from V and 1 base from J; junction bases left unmatched: 13. Germline lookup yields CDR1 SQVTM and CDR2 ANQGSEA.